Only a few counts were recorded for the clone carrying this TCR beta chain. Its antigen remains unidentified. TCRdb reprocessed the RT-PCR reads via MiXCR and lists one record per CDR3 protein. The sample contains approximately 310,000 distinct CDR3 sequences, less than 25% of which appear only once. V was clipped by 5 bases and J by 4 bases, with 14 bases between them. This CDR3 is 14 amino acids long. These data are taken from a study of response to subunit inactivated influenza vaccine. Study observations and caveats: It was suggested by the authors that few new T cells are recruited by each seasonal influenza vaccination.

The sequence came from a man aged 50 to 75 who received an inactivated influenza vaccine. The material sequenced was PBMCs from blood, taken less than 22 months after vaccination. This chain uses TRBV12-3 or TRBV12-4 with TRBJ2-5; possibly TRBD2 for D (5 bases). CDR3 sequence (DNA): TGTGCCAGCAGTCACGGGATTCGGCGAGAGACCCAGTACTTC. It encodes CASSHGIRRETQYF.